This entry concerns a single TCR beta chain. The libraries were made with immunoSEQ v3. Generated by immunoSEQ multiplex PCR, the TCRdb table keeps only in-frame clones and is missing some. This sample has about 50,000 clones, with 80% to 90% found just once. The time point: pre-treatment sample, taken before nivolumab and TIL therapy. This record belongs to a study of TIL therapy for anti-PD-1-resistant metastatic lung cancer. At the level of the study: Tumors had a median PD-L1 proportion score of 6%.

The clonotype comes from a person aged 25 to 79 with non-small cell lung cancer. Sequenced here: blood, sampled at baseline.

As DNA, the CDR3 is TGTGCCAGCAGCGGACACGAGGACACTGAAGCTTTCTTT. Its protein is CASSGHEDTEAFF. The chain is built from TRBV9 and TRBJ1-1; no clear D. Trimming removed 3 bases from V and 3 bases from J, with 9 bases in between. The CDR3 has 13 amino acids. Germline V CDR1 and CDR2: SGDLS, YYNGEE.